This T cell receptor (beta chain) was sequenced during a study of identical twins (dated by TCRdb to the mid-2010s). The study in broad terms: TCR alpha and beta repertoires from monozygotic twins, unrelated adults of various ages and cord blood were deep-sequenced to test whether fetal clonotypes persist. Replicate twin experiments were performed at different times using different library preparation protocols to rule out contamination. Overall results and qualifications from the work: Zero-insertion analyses could be partly confounded by invariant T cells such as MAIT and iNKT, although diverse VJ usage argued against such confounding for most clonotypes. Because the same donors could not be followed over many years, conclusions were based on cross-sectional statistical analysis. Compared with coincidental sharing between unrelated individuals, out-of-frame TCR alpha sequences shared between twins showed an excess of sequences with low generation probability. Out-of-frame TCR alpha sharing in monozygotic twins was systematically underestimated by recombination models, whereas sharing between unrelated individuals was in agreement with the recombination models. Excess twin sharing in beta out-of-frame sequences was weaker because fewer shared sequences lowered the signal-to-noise ratio. Fewer insertions were carried by abundant cord blood beta clonotypes, a similar but weaker trend appeared in young adult naive repertoires, and no such trend appeared in memory repertoires.

Receptor amplification or capture employed 5' RACE. The sequencer listed for this sample is Illumina HiSeq 2000. Template switching introduced a universal primer binding site; the final cDNA contained a unique molecular identifier, enabling accurate counting of TCR cDNA molecules. Specific primers in the conserved constant-segment region were used to synthesize first-strand cDNA for the TCR alpha and beta chains. To control for contamination, each cDNA library was double barcoded with a SMART-Mk sample barcode plus Illumina barcodes. TruSeq adapter sequences along with Illumina sample barcodes were introduced in two successive PCR steps. TCR alpha and beta cDNA libraries were sequenced on the Illumina HiSeq platform with custom primers. Per the authors' processing: Unique molecular identifiers were extracted from raw reads with MiGEC, and CDR3 positions were determined with MiXCR. Recombination models were inferred per individual with the repgenHMM and IGoR tools using an EM algorithm. The tcR package in R was used for shared clonotype analysis, with sharing normalized by the product of cloneset sizes. To study raw recombination free of thymic and clonal selection effects, out-of-frame nonproductive sequences were analyzed. TCRdb passed the public sequencing reads through fastp at Q25 and MiXCR, retaining productive beta sequences. Rows are combined by CDR3 protein, so each entry shows the most common genes and DNA. Clone size and V and J calls follow TCRdb, not the original study. The sample profile shows nearly 200,000 distinct CDR3 sequences; approximately 16% of them were found once. Together, the top ten hold less than 45% of the sample.

The V and J ends are trimmed by 0 bases and 13 bases, leaving 13 bases between them. Reading the germline V gene gives CDR1 SGHDT and CDR2 YYEEEE. Taken from cysteine to phenylalanine, the CDR3 has 13 residues. Just CDR3 DNA is preserved here, 39 bases in frame from base 1. Many counts were recorded for this clonotype. No cognate antigen has been identified for it. No much larger clone is present one base from it, and per-base qualities are unavailable. All donors were healthy Caucasians. Three pairs of female monozygotic twins, all aged roughly 18 to 29 years, made up the twin cohort. CD4+ and CD8+ T cell populations were isolated with positive isolation kits from Invitrogen. The same specimen was also included in a second study, on T cells expressing NK-cell markers. The second investigation adds: Three sorted T-cell subsets (CD3+CD56+NKG2C+, CD3+CD56+NKG2C- and CD3+CD56-NKG2C+) from several donors had their TCR beta-chain repertoires profiled. Among the eight sequenced donors, seven were HCMV-seropositive and one was HCMV-seronegative. In several experiments an anti-gammadeltaTCR antibody was added to restrict sorting to alphabetaTCR-expressing T cells. For five or six donors, the dominant CD3+CD56+NKG2C+ clonotypes were among the top 10 CD8+ clonotypes and accounted for about 1.0-7.5% of CD8+ T cells. Those dominant clonotypes were again the most abundant among CD3+CD56-NKG2C+ cells in a handful of donors, at about 28.3-60.1%. It remained unclear whether the expanded NKG2C-expressing T cell clones were specific for HCMV antigens. The eight sequenced donors were randomly selected healthy volunteers, three men and five women. HCMV-specific IgG was detected in serum with a commercial ELISA kit to determine HCMV serostatus. Reads were demultiplexed and grouped by UMI with MIGEC, and clonotypes were assembled and quantified with MiTCR. To exclude erroneous sequences, only TCR cDNA sequences supported by at least two reads were retained. The tcR package was used for downstream repertoire analysis, and clonotypes were matched between fractions using CDR3 nucleotide sequence together with V segment. VDJmatch was used to annotate antigen specificity against VDJdb, with one amino acid substitution in CDR3 allowed.

The chain is encoded by TRBV5-6 joined to TRBJ1-4, and possibly TRBD1, on 5 matching bases. Sequencing was performed on CD8+ T cells sorted from blood. This clonotype was obtained from a woman between 18 and 30 years old in good health. The CDR3 reads CASSLVREEILFF. The sequenced DNA is TGTGCCAGCAGCTTGGTCAGGGAGGAGATACTGTTTTTT.